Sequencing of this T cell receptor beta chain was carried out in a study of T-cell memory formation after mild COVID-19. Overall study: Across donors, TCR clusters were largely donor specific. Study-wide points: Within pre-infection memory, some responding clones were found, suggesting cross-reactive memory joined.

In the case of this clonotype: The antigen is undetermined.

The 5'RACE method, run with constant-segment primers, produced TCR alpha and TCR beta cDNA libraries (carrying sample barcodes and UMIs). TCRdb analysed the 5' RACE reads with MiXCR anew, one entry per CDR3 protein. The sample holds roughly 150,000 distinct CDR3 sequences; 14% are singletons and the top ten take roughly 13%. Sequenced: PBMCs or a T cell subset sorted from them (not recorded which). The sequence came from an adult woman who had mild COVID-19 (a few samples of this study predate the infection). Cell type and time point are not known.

The DNA of the CDR3 is TGCGCCAGCAGCTTGGACAGGGGGCGGGGTGAGCAGTTCTTC. Amino acid sequence: CASSLDRGRGEQFF. This chain joins TRBV5-1 and TRBJ2-1; 9 bases align to TRBD1. Trimming at V came to 0 bases and at J to 9 bases, leaving 4 bases not matched to a gene. CDR1 is SGHRS and CDR2 is YFSETQ in the germline V gene. There are 14 residues in the CDR3.